Listed below are T cell receptor beta chains from one sample, sequenced in a study of response to subunit inactivated influenza vaccine. Each CDR3 protein is one row after TCRdb ran MiXCR on the RT-PCR reads. This table holds fewer than 750,000 distinct CDR3 sequences, around 15% found once. The starting material was PBMCs from blood, obtained roughly 12 days after vaccination. Source of these receptors: a man aged 45-65 years who received an inactivated influenza vaccine. Both conserved end residues are part of each CDR3. The D gene is left open where the match is weak. Clone size is not always given. Where it is, it says once, few, many or a class for expanded clones.

j_call: TRBJ1-2
d_call: .
clone_size: .
v_call: TRBV6-1
cdr3_aa: CASSEGMGRGYTF
cdr3_nt: TGTGCCAGCAGTGAAGGGATGGGGCGAGGCTACACCTTC

j_call: TRBJ2-5
d_call: .
clone_size: .
v_call: TRBV10-3
cdr3_aa: CAISMTGGQETQYF
cdr3_nt: TGTGCCATCAGCATGACAGGCGGCCAAGAGACCCAGTACTTC

j_call: TRBJ1-1
d_call: .
clone_size: many
v_call: TRBV3-1
cdr3_aa: CASSQVGNTEAFF
cdr3_nt: TGTGCCAGCAGCCAAGTTGGGAACACTGAAGCTTTCTTT

j_call: TRBJ2-3
d_call: TRBD1
clone_size: few
v_call: TRBV10-3
cdr3_aa: CAISEWTGETDTQYF
cdr3_nt: TGTGCCATCAGTGAGTGGACAGGGGAAACAGATACGCAGTATTTT

j_call: TRBJ1-1
d_call: TRBD1
clone_size: many
v_call: TRBV5-1
cdr3_aa: CASGGTGAMNTEAFF
cdr3_nt: TGCGCCAGCGGAGGGACAGGGGCTATGAACACTGAAGCTTTCTTT

j_call: TRBJ2-7
d_call: TRBD1
clone_size: .
v_call: TRBV5-4
cdr3_aa: CASSLAGTGRYEQYF
cdr3_nt: TGTGCCAGCAGCTTGGCGGGGACAGGGCGGTACGAGCAGTACTTC

j_call: TRBJ2-1
d_call: .
clone_size: .
v_call: TRBV7-2
cdr3_aa: CASSLEEAPYNEQFF
cdr3_nt: TGTGCCAGCAGCTTGGAAGAGGCCCCCTACAATGAGCAGTTCTTC

j_call: TRBJ1-3
d_call: .
clone_size: few
v_call: TRBV20-1
cdr3_aa: CSARDIEAGNTIYF
cdr3_nt: TGCAGTGCTAGAGATATAGAAGCTGGAAACACCATATATTTT

j_call: TRBJ1-6
d_call: .
clone_size: many
v_call: TRBV28
cdr3_aa: CASSLWDTRGPAPLHF
cdr3_nt: TGTGCCAGCAGTTTATGGGACACAAGGGGCCCGGCACCCCTCCACTTT

j_call: TRBJ2-7
d_call: .
clone_size: .
v_call: TRBV20-1
cdr3_aa: CSARARGYEQYF
cdr3_nt: TGCAGTGCTAGAGCAAGGGGCTACGAGCAGTACTTC

j_call: TRBJ2-1
d_call: TRBD2
clone_size: many
v_call: TRBV10-3
cdr3_aa: CAISDTTSGRPEQFF
cdr3_nt: TGTGCCATCAGTGACACGACTAGCGGGAGGCCTGAGCAGTTCTTC

j_call: TRBJ2-5
d_call: .
clone_size: few
v_call: TRBV7-2
cdr3_aa: CASSLRPAGETQYF
cdr3_nt: TGTGCCAGCAGCTTACGGCCGGCGGGGGAGACCCAGTACTTC

j_call: TRBJ2-1
d_call: .
clone_size: .
v_call: TRBV15
cdr3_aa: CATSRLHNEQFF
cdr3_nt: TGTGCCACCAGCAGGCTTCACAATGAGCAGTTCTTC

j_call: TRBJ1-1
d_call: .
clone_size: many
v_call: TRBV5-1
cdr3_aa: CASSFKTMNTEAFF
cdr3_nt: TGCGCCAGCAGCTTCAAAACTATGAACACTGAAGCTTTCTTT

j_call: TRBJ1-1
d_call: .
clone_size: many
v_call: TRBV7-9
cdr3_aa: CASSLETERAFF
cdr3_nt: TGTGCCAGCAGCTTGGAGACAGAGCGGGCTTTCTTT

j_call: TRBJ2-1
d_call: TRBD1
clone_size: .
v_call: TRBV18
cdr3_aa: CACSPPGQGFLSNEQFF
cdr3_nt: TGTGCCTGCTCACCACCGGGACAGGGGTTTTTGAGCAATGAGCAGTTCTTC

j_call: TRBJ2-6
d_call: .
clone_size: .
v_call: TRBV12-3/TRBV12-4
cdr3_aa: CASSLGPVLSGANVLTF
cdr3_nt: TGTGCCAGCAGCCTAGGACCTGTCCTCTCTGGGGCCAACGTCCTGACTTTC

j_call: TRBJ2-7
d_call: TRBD2
clone_size: few
v_call: TRBV20-1
cdr3_aa: CSAIQLAGDSYEQYF
cdr3_nt: TGCAGTGCTATCCAACTAGCGGGAGACTCCTACGAGCAGTACTTC

j_call: TRBJ1-4
d_call: .
clone_size: few
v_call: TRBV28
cdr3_aa: CASSLLHTGTISGKLFF
cdr3_nt: TGTGCCAGCAGTTTGCTTCACACAGGGACGATTTCGGGAAAACTGTTTTTT

j_call: TRBJ2-7
d_call: TRBD1
clone_size: many
v_call: TRBV10-3
cdr3_aa: CAISGPTGGGYEQYF
cdr3_nt: TGTGCCATCAGTGGCCCGACAGGGGGCGGATACGAGCAGTACTTC

j_call: TRBJ2-7
d_call: .
clone_size: .
v_call: TRBV28
cdr3_aa: CASTLSPLYEQYF
cdr3_nt: TGTGCCAGCACCCTGTCGCCTCTCTACGAGCAGTACTTC

j_call: TRBJ2-7
d_call: TRBD1
clone_size: many
v_call: TRBV7-2
cdr3_aa: CASSLDRDKQYF
cdr3_nt: TGTGCCAGCAGCCTCGACAGGGACAAGCAGTACTTC

j_call: TRBJ2-6
d_call: TRBD1
clone_size: .
v_call: TRBV6-1
cdr3_aa: CASIPGTGNSGANVLTF
cdr3_nt: TGTGCCAGCATCCCCGGGACAGGAAACTCTGGGGCCAACGTCCTGACTTTC

j_call: TRBJ1-6
d_call: TRBD1
clone_size: .
v_call: TRBV7-2
cdr3_aa: CASSLVTGGHSPLHF
cdr3_nt: TGTGCCAGCAGCTTAGTCACAGGGGGCCATTCACCCCTCCACTTT

j_call: TRBJ1-1
d_call: .
clone_size: few
v_call: TRBV12-3/TRBV12-4
cdr3_aa: CASSVRRGSGTEAFF
cdr3_nt: TGTGCCAGCAGCGTTCGGAGGGGATCGGGAACTGAAGCTTTCTTT

j_call: TRBJ2-5
d_call: .
clone_size: many
v_call: TRBV2
cdr3_aa: CASKPDSQETQYF
cdr3_nt: TGTGCCAGCAAGCCCGACAGCCAAGAGACCCAGTACTTC

j_call: TRBJ1-1
d_call: .
clone_size: .
v_call: TRBV6-2/TRBV6-3
cdr3_aa: CASSYQNLNTEAFF
cdr3_nt: TGTGCCAGCAGTTACCAAAACCTGAACACTGAAGCTTTCTTT

j_call: TRBJ2-1
d_call: TRBD1
clone_size: few
v_call: TRBV4-2
cdr3_aa: CASSLPTGINEQFF
cdr3_nt: TGTGCCAGCAGCCTCCCGACAGGGATTAATGAGCAGTTCTTC

j_call: TRBJ2-1
d_call: .
clone_size: .
v_call: TRBV12-3/TRBV12-4
cdr3_aa: CASSLAVRSNEQFF
cdr3_nt: TGTGCCAGCAGTTTAGCGGTTAGAAGCAATGAGCAGTTCTTC

j_call: TRBJ2-1
d_call: TRBD2
clone_size: once
v_call: TRBV4-2
cdr3_aa: CASSLRLAGPYEQFF
cdr3_nt: TGTGCCAGCAGCCTAAGACTAGCGGGACCCTATGAGCAGTTCTTC

j_call: TRBJ2-1
d_call: .
clone_size: .
v_call: TRBV20-1
cdr3_aa: CSASGVRASDEQFF
cdr3_nt: TGCAGTGCGTCCGGTGTGCGGGCGTCGGATGAGCAGTTCTTC

j_call: TRBJ2-3
d_call: .
clone_size: many
v_call: TRBV29-1
cdr3_aa: CSGQVYFRGTDTQYF
cdr3_nt: TGCAGCGGGCAGGTCTATTTTCGCGGCACAGATACGCAGTATTTT

j_call: TRBJ2-6
d_call: .
clone_size: few
v_call: TRBV20-1
cdr3_aa: CSARPGRGANVLTF
cdr3_nt: TGCAGTGCTAGACCGGGGCGTGGGGCCAACGTCCTGACTTTC

j_call: TRBJ1-1
d_call: .
clone_size: .
v_call: TRBV29-1
cdr3_aa: CSVVGATEAFF
cdr3_nt: TGCAGCGTTGTGGGGGCCACTGAAGCTTTCTTT

j_call: TRBJ2-3
d_call: .
clone_size: .
v_call: TRBV18
cdr3_aa: CASKSGRADTQYF
cdr3_nt: TGTGCCAGCAAATCGGGACGTGCAGATACGCAGTATTTT

j_call: TRBJ2-3
d_call: .
clone_size: few
v_call: TRBV21-1
cdr3_aa: CASSKVGLAGGRKYRTDTQYF
cdr3_nt: TGTGCCAGCAGCAAAGTTGGGTTAGCGGGAGGCAGAAAATATCGCACAGATACGCAGTATTTT

j_call: TRBJ2-1
d_call: .
clone_size: .
v_call: TRBV6-2/TRBV6-3
cdr3_aa: CASSPTAYNEQFF
cdr3_nt: TGTGCCAGCAGTCCGACAGCTTACAATGAGCAGTTCTTC

j_call: TRBJ2-1
d_call: TRBD2
clone_size: .
v_call: TRBV28
cdr3_aa: CASSLALAGGPDNEQFF
cdr3_nt: TGTGCCAGCAGTTTAGCCTTAGCGGGAGGGCCTGACAATGAGCAGTTCTTC

j_call: TRBJ2-6
d_call: .
clone_size: many
v_call: TRBV20-1
cdr3_aa: CSASRDLRSGANVLTF
cdr3_nt: TGCAGTGCTAGTAGGGACTTACGCTCTGGGGCCAACGTCCTGACTTTC

j_call: TRBJ2-3
d_call: TRBD2
clone_size: .
v_call: TRBV24-1
cdr3_aa: CATSVLAGATDTQYF
cdr3_nt: TGTGCCACCAGTGTGCTAGCGGGAGCTACAGATACGCAGTATTTT

j_call: TRBJ2-7
d_call: .
clone_size: .
v_call: TRBV7-2
cdr3_aa: CASTRQYGTYEQYF
cdr3_nt: TGTGCCAGCACCCGACAGTACGGGACCTACGAGCAGTACTTC

j_call: TRBJ2-4
d_call: .
clone_size: many
v_call: TRBV12-3/TRBV12-4
cdr3_aa: CASSARRSKNIQYF
cdr3_nt: TGTGCCAGCTCGGCAAGGCGTTCCAAAAACATTCAGTACTTC

j_call: TRBJ2-1
d_call: .
clone_size: .
v_call: TRBV28
cdr3_aa: CASNGEGGSYNEQFF
cdr3_nt: TGTGCCAGCAATGGGGAGGGGGGGTCCTACAATGAGCAGTTCTTC

j_call: TRBJ1-5
d_call: .
clone_size: .
v_call: TRBV2
cdr3_aa: CASSEMGQGTQPQHF
cdr3_nt: TGTGCCAGCAGTGAAATGGGGCAGGGCACTCAGCCCCAGCATTTT

j_call: TRBJ1-5
d_call: TRBD1
clone_size: many
v_call: TRBV12-3/TRBV12-4
cdr3_aa: CASSPGQGNNQPQHF
cdr3_nt: TGTGCCAGCAGTCCCGGACAGGGGAACAATCAGCCCCAGCATTTT

j_call: TRBJ2-2
d_call: .
clone_size: few
v_call: TRBV20-1
cdr3_aa: CSFGKGNTGELFF
cdr3_nt: TGCTCTTTCGGGAAGGGGAACACCGGGGAGCTGTTTTTT